Described below is a single T cell receptor (beta chain) sequence and its context. The sample comes from a study of cytomegalovirus exposure and HLA in healthy donors. It was with 60 Vbeta and 13 Jbeta primers that the PCR ran. Sequenced by immunoSEQ multiplex PCR; TCRdb stores in-frame clones only, minus some. The sample lists more than 85,000 clones; under 80% were seen once. The V and J ends lost 0 bases and 5 bases, in that order; junction bases with no gene match: 8. The CDR3 sequence is 16 residues long. Per the germline V gene, CDR1 is SGHRS and CDR2 is YFSETQ. The origin of this receptor is a woman aged 45-65 years in good health and CMV-seropositive. The chain carries TRBV5-1 and TRBJ1-2; 9 bases map to TRBD1. Sequencing used PBMCs. The CDR3 spells CASSLGDREISYGYTF. CDR3 DNA sequence: TGCGCCAGCAGCTTGGGGGACAGGGAGATATCGTATGGCTACACCTTC.